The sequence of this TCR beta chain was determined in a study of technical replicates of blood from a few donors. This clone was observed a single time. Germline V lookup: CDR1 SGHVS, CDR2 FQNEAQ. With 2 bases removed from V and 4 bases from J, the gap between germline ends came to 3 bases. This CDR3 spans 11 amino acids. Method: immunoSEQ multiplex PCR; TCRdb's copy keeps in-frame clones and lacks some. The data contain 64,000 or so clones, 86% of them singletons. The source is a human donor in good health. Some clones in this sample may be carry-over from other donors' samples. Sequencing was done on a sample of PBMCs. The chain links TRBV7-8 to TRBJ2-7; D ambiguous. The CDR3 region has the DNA TGTGCCAGCAGCTTACAGTACGAGCAGTACTTC. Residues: CASSLQYEQYF.